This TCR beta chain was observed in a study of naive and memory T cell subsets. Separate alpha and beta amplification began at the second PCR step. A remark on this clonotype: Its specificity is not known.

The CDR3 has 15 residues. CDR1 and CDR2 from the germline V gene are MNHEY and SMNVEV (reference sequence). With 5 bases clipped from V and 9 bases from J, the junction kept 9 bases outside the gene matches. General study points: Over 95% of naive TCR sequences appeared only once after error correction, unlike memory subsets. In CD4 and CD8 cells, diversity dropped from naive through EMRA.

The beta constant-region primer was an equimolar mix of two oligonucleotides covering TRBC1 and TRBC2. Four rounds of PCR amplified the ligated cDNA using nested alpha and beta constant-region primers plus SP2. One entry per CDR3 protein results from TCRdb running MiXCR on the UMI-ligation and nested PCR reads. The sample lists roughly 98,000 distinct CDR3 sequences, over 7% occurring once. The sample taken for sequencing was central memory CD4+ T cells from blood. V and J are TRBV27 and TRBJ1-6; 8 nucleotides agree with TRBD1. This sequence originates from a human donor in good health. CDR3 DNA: TGTGCCAGCAGTGGCGGACAGGGAGTCAGTTCACCCCTCCACTTT. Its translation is CASSGGQGVSSPLHF.